Listed here are 7 T cell receptor beta chains from one sample, sequenced in a study of blood T cell repertoires in COVID-19 (dated by TCRdb to about 2020). Library construction relied on the immunoSEQ multiplex PCR assay. TCRdb mirrors the immuneACCESS table, restricted to in-frame sequences. Some clones are absent from its copies; in checked studies, under half trace to an unresolved V gene, and the reason for the others is unknown. In this sample the table shows fewer than 300,000 clones, about 89% of which occur a single time. The ten largest clones capture roughly 9% of the sample. Sequenced sample: PBMCs or T cells enriched from blood (not recorded which). The receptors were sampled from a man aged 40-49 years who had recovered from COVID-19.

This clone showed up just once. Here the CDR3 DNA reads TGTGCCAGCAGTGACTTACCGGGACTGCATTCCTACAATGAGCAGTTCTTC. Translated: CASSDLPGLHSYNEQFF. The J gene is TRBJ2-1, the V gene TRBV2; D possibly corresponds to TRBD2 (6 bases). V lost 3 bases and J 1 base, leaving 16 bases between the germline ends. The CDR3 length is 17 residues. Per the germline V gene, CDR1 is SNHLY and CDR2 is FYNNEI.

The rearrangement joins TRBV5-1 to TRBJ1-5, with 9 bases identical to TRBD1. Germline loops: CDR1 SGHRS, CDR2 YFSETQ. The CDR3 is 13 residues long. V lost 2 bases, J lost 7 bases, and 1 base stayed unmatched. CDR3 in amino acids: CASSLTGGQPQHF. CDR3 bases: TGCGCCAGCAGCTTAACAGGGGGCCAGCCCCAGCATTTT.

The J gene is TRBJ2-5, the V gene TRBV14; perhaps TRBD2 as D (5 bases). Trimming removed 4 bases at V and 2 bases at J, with 11 bases between. The CDR3 runs to 14 residues. Germline CDR1 is SGHDN and CDR2 is FVKESK. CDR3 bases: TGTGCCAGCAGCCCACTAGGGCATCAAGAGACCCAGTACTTC. This translates into CASSPLGHQETQYF.

The chain links TRBV19 to TRBJ2-7; 7 bases are a match to TRBD1. Germline V lookup: CDR1 LNHDA, CDR2 SQIVND (reference sequence). This CDR3 has 15 residues. Trimming removed 6 bases from V and 4 bases from J; junction bases left unmatched: 12. DNA of the CDR3: TGTGCCAGTAGCGCACATAGAAGGGGGCTATACGAGCAGTACTTC. This gives the protein CASSAHRRGLYEQYF.

V gene TRBV19 combines with J gene TRBJ2-2, with a possible D match to TRBD2 (6 bases). Germline V gene data show CDR1 as LNHDA and CDR2 as SQIVND (reference sequence). The ends were cut back, 7 bases at V and 1 base at J, with 16 bases in the middle. The CDR3 runs to 16 residues. This CDR3 reads CASIGGGIWNTGELFF. The DNA for the CDR3 is TGTGCCAGTATCGGGGGAGGAATTTGGAACACCGGGGAGCTGTTTTTT. Full variable domain (missing parts from reference TRBV19 and TRBJ2-2): DGGITQSPKYLFRKEGQNVTLSCEQNLNHDAMYWYRQDPGQGLRLIYYSQIVNDFQKGDIAEGYSVSREKKESFPLTVTSAQKNPTAFYLCASIGGGIWNTGELFFGEGSRLTVL.

V is TRBV5-4 and J is TRBJ1-1; D unresolved. Germline CDR1 reads SGHNT; CDR2 reads YYREEE (reference sequence). The CDR3 extends over 12 amino acids. The germline V and J ends were trimmed by 4 bases and 4 bases, with 8 bases remaining between them. The CDR3 loop reads CASSGDFTEAFF. In DNA form, the CDR3 reads TGTGCCAGCAGCGGAGATTTCACTGAAGCTTTCTTT.

The chain employs TRBV7-2 and TRBJ2-2; D gene unclear. Germline CDR1 SGHTA, CDR2 FQGNSA. V was shortened by 1 base and J by 5 bases, with 14 bases between the two germline ends. The CDR3 covers 16 residues. The CDR3 bases are TGTGCCAGCAGCTTAGGGCAGCCGCCCGGGACCGGGGAGCTGTTTTTT. Protein sequence: CASSLGQPPGTGELFF.